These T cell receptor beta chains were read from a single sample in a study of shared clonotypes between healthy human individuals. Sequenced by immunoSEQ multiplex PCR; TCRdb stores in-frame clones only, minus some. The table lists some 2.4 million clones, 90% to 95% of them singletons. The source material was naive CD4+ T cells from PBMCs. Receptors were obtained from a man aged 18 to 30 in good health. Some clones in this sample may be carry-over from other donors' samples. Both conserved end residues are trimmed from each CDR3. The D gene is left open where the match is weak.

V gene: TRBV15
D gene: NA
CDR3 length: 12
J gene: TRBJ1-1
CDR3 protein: ATSRSLGGTEAF

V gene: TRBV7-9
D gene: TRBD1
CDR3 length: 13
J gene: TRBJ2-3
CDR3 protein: ASSSLGQGQDTQY

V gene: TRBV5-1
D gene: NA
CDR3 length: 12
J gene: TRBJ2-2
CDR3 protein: ASSRGQNTGELF

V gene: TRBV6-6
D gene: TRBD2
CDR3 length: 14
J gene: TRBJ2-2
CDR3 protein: ASSYRGGRRTGELF

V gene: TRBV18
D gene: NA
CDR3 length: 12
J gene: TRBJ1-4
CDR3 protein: ASSPMTTTEQLF

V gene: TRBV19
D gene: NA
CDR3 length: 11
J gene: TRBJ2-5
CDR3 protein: ASSIIGGETQY

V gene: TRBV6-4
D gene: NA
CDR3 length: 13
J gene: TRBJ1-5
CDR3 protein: ASSWITVGNQPQH

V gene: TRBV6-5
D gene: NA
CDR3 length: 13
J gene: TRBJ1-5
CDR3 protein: ASRTGGTGNQPQH

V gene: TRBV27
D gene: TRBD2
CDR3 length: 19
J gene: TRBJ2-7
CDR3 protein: ASSSFTPLADRLSVTYEQY

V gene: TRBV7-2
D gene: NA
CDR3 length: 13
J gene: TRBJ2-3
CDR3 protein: ASSFTLSSTDTQY

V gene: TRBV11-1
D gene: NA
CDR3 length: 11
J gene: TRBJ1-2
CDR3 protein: ASSHRGNYGYT

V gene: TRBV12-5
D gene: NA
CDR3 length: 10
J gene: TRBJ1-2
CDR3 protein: ASGFGGYGYT

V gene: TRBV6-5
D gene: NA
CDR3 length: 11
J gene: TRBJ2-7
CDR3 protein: ASSYRQAYEQY

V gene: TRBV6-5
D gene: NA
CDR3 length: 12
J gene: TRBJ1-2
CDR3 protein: ASSRLQTNYGYT

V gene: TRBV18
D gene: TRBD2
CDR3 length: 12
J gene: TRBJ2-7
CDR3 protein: ASSSGRADYEQY

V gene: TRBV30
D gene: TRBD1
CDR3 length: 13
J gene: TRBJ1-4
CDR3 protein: AWSEQGAANEKLF

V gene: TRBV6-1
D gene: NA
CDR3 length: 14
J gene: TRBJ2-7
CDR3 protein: ASSEEAGLRFYEQY

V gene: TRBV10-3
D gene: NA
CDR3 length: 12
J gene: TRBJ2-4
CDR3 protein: AIRDNLAKNIQY

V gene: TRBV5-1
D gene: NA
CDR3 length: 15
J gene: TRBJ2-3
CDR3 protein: ASSLRALGTSTDTQY

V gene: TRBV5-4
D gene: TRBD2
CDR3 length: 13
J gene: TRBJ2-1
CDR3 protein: ASSFWTSGPNEQF

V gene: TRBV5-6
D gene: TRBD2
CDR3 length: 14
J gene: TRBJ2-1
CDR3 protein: ASSLRGGRVHNEQF

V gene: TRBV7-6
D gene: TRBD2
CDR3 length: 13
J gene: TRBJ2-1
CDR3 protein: ASSSLSGRYNEQF

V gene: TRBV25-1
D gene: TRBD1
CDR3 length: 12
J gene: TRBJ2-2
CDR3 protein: ASSETGGTGELF

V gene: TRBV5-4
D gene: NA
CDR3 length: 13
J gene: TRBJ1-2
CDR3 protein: ASSLPDRSNYGYT

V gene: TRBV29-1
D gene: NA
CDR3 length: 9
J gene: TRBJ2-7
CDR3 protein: SGALLGEQY

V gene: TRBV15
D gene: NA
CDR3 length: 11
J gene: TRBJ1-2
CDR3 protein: ATSSSPIYGYT

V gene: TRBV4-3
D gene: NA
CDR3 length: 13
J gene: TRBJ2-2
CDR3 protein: ASSPSITPTGELF

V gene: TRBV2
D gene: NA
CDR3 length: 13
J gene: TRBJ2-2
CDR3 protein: ASSEDRVNTGELF

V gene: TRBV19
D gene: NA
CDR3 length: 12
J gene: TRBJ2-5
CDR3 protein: ASSIVQGVETQY

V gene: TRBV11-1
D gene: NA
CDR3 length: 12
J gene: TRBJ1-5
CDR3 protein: ASSFAGYNQPQH

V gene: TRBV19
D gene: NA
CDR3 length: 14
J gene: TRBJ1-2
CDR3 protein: ASSIGGRNSNYGYT

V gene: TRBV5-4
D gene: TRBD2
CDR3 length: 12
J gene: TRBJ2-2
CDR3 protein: ATRAGGSTGELF

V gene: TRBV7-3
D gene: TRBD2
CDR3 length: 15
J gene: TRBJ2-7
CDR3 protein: ASSPPPGLAVSYEQY

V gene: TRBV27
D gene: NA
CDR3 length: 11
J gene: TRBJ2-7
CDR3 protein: ASSPLGGYEQY